The rows below give T cell receptor beta chains drawn from one sample of a study of T cell responses to AZD1222 COVID-19 vaccine. Method: immunoSEQ multiplex PCR; TCRdb's copy keeps in-frame clones and lacks some. The profile shows roughly 60,000 clones, 80% to 90% of them singletons. The material was peripheral blood, obtained on day 0 of AZD1222 vaccination. These receptors came from an adult in good health. Each CDR3 is given with its conserved first and last residue. D genes are given only for firm matches. Some rows have no size entry. The others give once, few or many, or a class for an expanded clone.

j_gene	abundance	d_gene	v_gene	CDR3nt	CDR3aa
TRBJ1-2	NA	TRBD1	TRBV7-2	TGTGCCAGCAGCTTAGGACAGGGTTATACCTATGGCTACACCTTC	CASSLGQGYTYGYTF
TRBJ2-7	NA	NA	TRBV19	TGTGCCAGTAGTATCGGGACGGACTCCTACGAGCAGTACTTC	CASSIGTDSYEQYF
TRBJ1-1	NA	NA	TRBV6-5	TGTGCCAGCAGTTACAGAGCCGGGACGTCGAACACTGAAGCTTTCTTT	CASSYRAGTSNTEAFF
TRBJ2-1	NA	NA	TRBV13	TGTGCCAGCAGCTTAGCCCCAAGGGGGAAGTTCTTC	CASSLAPRGKFF
TRBJ1-4	NA	NA	TRBV28	TGTGCCAGCAGTTTAAACAGGGACGGGGTGAACAATGAAAAACTGTTTTTT	CASSLNRDGVNNEKLFF
TRBJ2-1	NA	TRBD2	TRBV7-2	TGTGCCAGCAGTCCTACTACCACCGGGACTAGCGGCAAAAATGAGCAGTTCTTC	CASSPTTTGTSGKNEQFF
TRBJ2-7	NA	NA	TRBV18	TGTGCCAGCTCACCAGTCGCGGGTCAGGCCCGTCTGAAGCAGTACTTC	CASSPVAGQARLKQYF
TRBJ2-3	NA	NA	TRBV27	TGTGCCAGCAGTTTTTCTAGTCGAGATACGCAGTATTTT	CASSFSSRDTQYF
TRBJ1-2	NA	NA	TRBV27	TGTGCCAGCAGTCCAAACAGGGAATTTGGCTACACCTTC	CASSPNREFGYTF
TRBJ1-1	NA	NA	TRBV6-2/TRBV6-3	TGTGCCAGCAGTTACGTAGGGTCGAAGAGCACTGAAGCTTTCTTT	CASSYVGSKSTEAFF
TRBJ2-7	NA	TRBD2	TRBV5-1	TGCGCCAGCAGCTTGGTTTCGGGGGGCTACGAGCAGTACTTC	CASSLVSGGYEQYF
TRBJ2-2	NA	NA	TRBV5-4	TGTGCCAGCAGCCACAGTGGGAGGGGGCATTCCGGGGAGCTGTTTTTT	CASSHSGRGHSGELFF
TRBJ1-2	NA	TRBD1	TRBV6-1	TGTGCCAGCAGTGAAGTCGACAGGGTCCGACCCATCTATGGCTACACCTTC	CASSEVDRVRPIYGYTF
TRBJ2-5	NA	NA	TRBV7-9	TGTGCCAGCAGCTACCTTTTAGGAGGATTAGAGACCCAGTACTTC	CASSYLLGGLETQYF
TRBJ2-1	NA	TRBD2	TRBV6-2/TRBV6-3	TGTGCCAGCAGTTGGCTAGCGGGAGTAAATGAGCAGTTCTTC	CASSWLAGVNEQFF
TRBJ2-1	NA	NA	TRBV11-3	TGTGCCAGCAGCCCGCACCATAGCGGCCCAAACAATGAGCAGTTCTTC	CASSPHHSGPNNEQFF
TRBJ2-1	few	NA	TRBV9	TGTGCCAGCAGCCCTGTAATAGAGTCTTCGCGGGGTGAGCAGTTCTTC	CASSPVIESSRGEQFF
TRBJ1-2	NA	NA	TRBV10-3	TGTGCCATCAGTGAGAGCCAGGGGAGATATGGCTACACCTTC	CAISESQGRYGYTF
TRBJ2-1	NA	NA	TRBV21-1	TGTGCCAGCAGCAAAGGAAGGGGGCGGAAAGAGAATGAGCAGTTCTTC	CASSKGRGRKENEQFF
TRBJ2-5	NA	TRBD2	TRBV11-2	TGTGCCAGCAGCTCGGGGGACTACACCCGGGAGACCCAGTACTTC	CASSSGDYTRETQYF
TRBJ2-4	few	NA	TRBV25-1	TGTGCCAGCAGTGGATGGGGTGGGCTGCCAGCCAAAAACATTCAGTACTTC	CASSGWGGLPAKNIQYF
TRBJ2-1	NA	NA	TRBV5-8	TGTGCCAGCAGCTCTACCCGTTATAACAGGTTCTTC	CASSSTRYNRFF
TRBJ2-3	NA	NA	TRBV6-5	TGTGCCAGCAGTCAGGGGGACGGGAGAAGAGATACGCAGTATTTT	CASSQGDGRRDTQYF
TRBJ1-1	NA	NA	TRBV12-3/TRBV12-4	TGTGCCAGCAGCTATTCGAACACTGAAGCTTTCTTT	CASSYSNTEAFF
TRBJ1-3	once	TRBD1	TRBV10-3	TGTGCCACCCATCGACAGGGTGGAAACACCATATATTTT	CATHRQGGNTIYF
TRBJ2-3	NA	NA	TRBV6-1	TGTGCCAGCAGTGAATCCGACGGATTCACAGATACGCAGTATTTT	CASSESDGFTDTQYF
TRBJ2-6	NA	NA	TRBV7-8	TGTGCCAGCAGCCCCCGGGGCAGGGGGGAAGGTGGGGCCAACGTCCTGACTTTC	CASSPRGRGEGGANVLTF
TRBJ2-1	NA	NA	TRBV5-1	TGCGCCAGCAGCTTGGGAACGTACAATGAGCAGTTCTTC	CASSLGTYNEQFF
TRBJ1-1	NA	NA	TRBV7-9	TGTGCCAGCAGCTTAGCTGGCATCTCGAACACTGAAGCTTTCTTT	CASSLAGISNTEAFF
TRBJ1-2	NA	NA	TRBV19	TGTGCCAGTAGTATAGACAACGGGGGCTATGGCTACACCTTC	CASSIDNGGYGYTF
TRBJ1-2	NA	NA	TRBV6-5	TGTGCCAGCAGTTATGCCGCGAAGGGTTATGGCTACACCTTC	CASSYAAKGYGYTF
TRBJ1-6	NA	TRBD1	TRBV19	TGTGCCAGTAGTCCGGACAGGGTAAATTCACCCCTCCACTTT	CASSPDRVNSPLHF
TRBJ2-3	NA	NA	TRBV6-2/TRBV6-3	TGTGCCAGCAGTTACTTGGCGGGAGATACGCAGTATTTT	CASSYLAGDTQYF
TRBJ1-2	once	NA	TRBV28	TGTGCCAGCAGCCCAAGTCCCGGGACCTTGGGCTATGGCTACACCTTC	CASSPSPGTLGYGYTF
TRBJ2-2	NA	NA	TRBV18	TGTGCCAGCTCACCGTCTACACGCGGGGAGCTGTTTTTT	CASSPSTRGELFF
TRBJ1-5	NA	NA	TRBV2	TGTGCCAGCAGTGAAGCTATAATGCAGCCCCAGCATTTT	CASSEAIMQPQHF
TRBJ2-3	NA	NA	TRBV10-3	TGTGCCACAGATACCACCCCCACAGATACGCAGTATTTT	CATDTTPTDTQYF
TRBJ1-6	NA	TRBD1	TRBV9	TGTGCCAGCAGCAACCGGGACAGGGGCAATTCACCCCTCCACTTT	CASSNRDRGNSPLHF
TRBJ2-3	NA	TRBD2	TRBV3-1/TRBV3-2	TGTGCCAGCAGCCAAGGAGGGAGACTAGCGGGGAGCACAGATACGCAGTATTTT	CASSQGGRLAGSTDTQYF
TRBJ1-2	NA	NA	TRBV28	TGTGCCAGCAGAACCGGGACACCTCTTCGCTACACCTTC	CASRTGTPLRYTF
TRBJ1-2	NA	NA	TRBV6-6	TGTGCCAGCAGTTTTGAGTATGGCTACACCTTC	CASSFEYGYTF
TRBJ2-5	NA	NA	TRBV6-5	TGTGCCAGCAGTAGGGACCAGCAGAGGTCCCAGTACTTC	CASSRDQQRSQYF
TRBJ1-2	once	NA	TRBV20-1	TGCAGTGCTAGTTTCGGGGCCGCAGGCAACTATGGCTACACCTTC	CSASFGAAGNYGYTF
TRBJ2-1	NA	TRBD2	TRBV7-3	TGTGCCAGCAGCTTAAGTGGGACTAGCGGGAGTGAGCAGTTCTTC	CASSLSGTSGSEQFF
TRBJ2-2	NA	NA	TRBV7-2	TGTGCCAGCAGCTTAGACGGGAACACCGGGGAGCTGTTTTTT	CASSLDGNTGELFF
TRBJ1-5	few	NA	TRBV6-6	TGTGCCAGCAGCTTTGAGAACCGCCTGGGGCCCCAGCATTTT	CASSFENRLGPQHF
TRBJ2-5	NA	TRBD2	TRBV6-2/TRBV6-3	TGTGCCAGCAGCCCGGGGGGGTCGTGGGGGACCCAGTACTTC	CASSPGGSWGTQYF
TRBJ1-2	NA	TRBD1	TRBV5-8	TGTGCCAGCAGCTTGGGACTAGATTCTCGGACAGGGTTCTATGGCTACACCTTC	CASSLGLDSRTGFYGYTF
TRBJ1-3	NA	NA	TRBV18	TGTGCCAGCTCACCCAGACAGGTCTCTGGAAACACCATATATTTT	CASSPRQVSGNTIYF
TRBJ1-2	NA	TRBD1	TRBV30	TGTGCCTGGAGTAGGGACAGGGGGCCTAGAGGCTACACCTTC	CAWSRDRGPRGYTF
TRBJ2-1	NA	NA	TRBV5-6	TGTGCCAGCAGCTTGGGGAATGAGCAGTTCTTC	CASSLGNEQFF
TRBJ1-5	few	NA	TRBV9	TGTGCCAGCAGTGCCTTCGAGGGGCAGCCCCAGCATTTT	CASSAFEGQPQHF
TRBJ1-5	few	TRBD1	TRBV23-1	TGCGCCAGCAGTATTATCCCGGGACAGAGAAATCAGCCCCAGCATTTT	CASSIIPGQRNQPQHF
TRBJ2-5	NA	TRBD2	TRBV7-3	TGTGCCAGCAGCTTGGCGGGAGGATCATTGCAGACCCAGTACTTC	CASSLAGGSLQTQYF
TRBJ2-5	once	NA	TRBV19	TGTGCCAGTAGTATTAGGGAGACCCAGTACTTC	CASSIRETQYF
TRBJ2-2	once	TRBD1	TRBV5-1	TGCGCCAGCACCCCCCTTGGGACAGGGGGCACCGGGGAGCTGTTTTTT	CASTPLGTGGTGELFF